The rows below give T cell receptor beta chains drawn from one sample of a study of T cell responses to AZD1222 COVID-19 vaccine. Data came from immunoSEQ multiplex PCR; TCRdb stores just in-frame clones and leaves some out. The top ten hold roughly an eighth of the sample, which has 65,000 to 85,000 clones, around 80% seen once. The specimen was peripheral blood, collected 28 days after the second AZD1222 dose. The receptor source for this set is an adult who received the AZD1222 COVID-19 vaccine. Each CDR3 is given with its conserved first and last residue. Fields, in order: V gene, CDR3 length, D gene, J gene, clone size, CDR3 DNA, CDR3 protein. D genes are given only for firm matches. Not every row has a clone size; where given, it reads once, few, many or a size class.

v_gene: TRBV6-5; len: 16; d_gene: -; j_gene: TRBJ2-7; abundance: -; CDR3nt: TGTGCCAGCAGTTATATTTCACTAGACATGAGCAATGAGCAGTACTTC; CDR3aa: CASSYISLDMSNEQYF
v_gene: TRBV7-2; len: 12; d_gene: -; j_gene: TRBJ1-2; abundance: -; CDR3nt: TGTGCCAGCAGCTTACAGTCCTATGGCTACACCTTC; CDR3aa: CASSLQSYGYTF
v_gene: TRBV7-9; len: 15; d_gene: -; j_gene: TRBJ1-1; abundance: -; CDR3nt: TGTGCCAGCAGCTTAAGGAGACTCGCGAACACTGAAGCTTTCTTT; CDR3aa: CASSLRRLANTEAFF
v_gene: TRBV11-2; len: 13; d_gene: -; j_gene: TRBJ2-7; abundance: -; CDR3nt: TGTGCCAGCAGCTCAGGACCCTCCTACGAGCAGTACTTC; CDR3aa: CASSSGPSYEQYF
v_gene: TRBV5-5; len: 15; d_gene: TRBD1; j_gene: TRBJ1-1; abundance: -; CDR3nt: TGTGCCAGCAGCTTGGACCCAAATAACAGGGGCCGAGCTTTCTTT; CDR3aa: CASSLDPNNRGRAFF
v_gene: TRBV18; len: 13; d_gene: -; j_gene: TRBJ1-5; abundance: -; CDR3nt: TGTGCCAGCTCTCCAAAGGGAGGACAGCCCCAGCATTTT; CDR3aa: CASSPKGGQPQHF
v_gene: TRBV4-2; len: 15; d_gene: TRBD2; j_gene: TRBJ2-7; abundance: -; CDR3nt: TGTGCCAGCAGCCAAGGACTAGCGAGCTCCTACGAGCAGTACTTC; CDR3aa: CASSQGLASSYEQYF
v_gene: TRBV6-1; len: 15; d_gene: -; j_gene: TRBJ1-1; abundance: once; CDR3nt: TGTGCCAGCAGTGATTTAATTGGTGGTGAAACTGAAGCTTTCTTT; CDR3aa: CASSDLIGGETEAFF
v_gene: TRBV29-1; len: 13; d_gene: -; j_gene: TRBJ2-1; abundance: -; CDR3nt: TGCAGCGTTGCCCCTTTAGGGGTCAATGAGCAGTTCTTC; CDR3aa: CSVAPLGVNEQFF
v_gene: TRBV5-4; len: 16; d_gene: TRBD2; j_gene: TRBJ2-1; abundance: -; CDR3nt: TGTGCCAGCCGGCGGGGGGGAGAAAGACAAGACAATGAGCAGTTCTTC; CDR3aa: CASRRGGERQDNEQFF
v_gene: TRBV2; len: 10; d_gene: -; j_gene: TRBJ2-5; abundance: -; CDR3nt: TGTGCCAGCAGTGTAGATTCCCAGTACTTC; CDR3aa: CASSVDSQYF
v_gene: TRBV6-5; len: 13; d_gene: TRBD1; j_gene: TRBJ1-2; abundance: -; CDR3nt: TGTGCCAGCACCGGGACAGGATACTATGGCTACACCTTC; CDR3aa: CASTGTGYYGYTF
v_gene: TRBV19; len: 17; d_gene: -; j_gene: TRBJ1-3; abundance: few; CDR3nt: TGTGCCAGTAGTATCGCCTCCCACGGCGAGGCTGGAAACACCATATATTTT; CDR3aa: CASSIASHGEAGNTIYF
v_gene: TRBV6-1; len: 15; d_gene: -; j_gene: TRBJ1-4; abundance: medium-sized; CDR3nt: TGTGCCAGCAGTGAAGTATCCGGTACTAATGAAAAACTGTTTTTT; CDR3aa: CASSEVSGTNEKLFF
v_gene: TRBV11-3; len: 19; d_gene: -; j_gene: TRBJ2-7; abundance: -; CDR3nt: TGTGCCAGCAGCTTAGTGGGGTACGTCAGGGGAGAAAGCTCCTACGAGCAGTACTTC; CDR3aa: CASSLVGYVRGESSYEQYF
v_gene: TRBV10-2; len: 16; d_gene: TRBD1; j_gene: TRBJ1-5; abundance: -; CDR3nt: TGCGCCAGCAGTACGGACAGGGGTTATAGCAATCAGCCCCAGCATTTT; CDR3aa: CASSTDRGYSNQPQHF
v_gene: TRBV18; len: 15; d_gene: -; j_gene: TRBJ2-7; abundance: -; CDR3nt: TGTGCCAGCTCACCAGGAGGGGGGGGAACCTACGAGCAGTACTTC; CDR3aa: CASSPGGGGTYEQYF
v_gene: TRBV4-1; len: 17; d_gene: TRBD1; j_gene: TRBJ2-6; abundance: -; CDR3nt: TGCGCCAGCAAGGTGGGACAGGGGGCTCGAGGGGCCAACGTCCTGACTTTC; CDR3aa: CASKVGQGARGANVLTF
v_gene: TRBV30; len: 14; d_gene: -; j_gene: TRBJ1-2; abundance: -; CDR3nt: TGTGCCTGGAGTGTGTCGGACGTCGACTATGGCTACACCTTC; CDR3aa: CAWSVSDVDYGYTF
v_gene: TRBV30; len: 14; d_gene: -; j_gene: TRBJ1-1; abundance: few; CDR3nt: TGTGCCTGGAGCAAGACAGCGATGAACACTGAAGCTTTCTTT; CDR3aa: CAWSKTAMNTEAFF
v_gene: TRBV11-2; len: 15; d_gene: TRBD1; j_gene: TRBJ2-1; abundance: -; CDR3nt: TGTGCCAGCAGCTTACAGACAGGGACCTACAATGAGCAGTTCTTC; CDR3aa: CASSLQTGTYNEQFF
v_gene: TRBV2; len: 12; d_gene: -; j_gene: TRBJ2-1; abundance: -; CDR3nt: TGTGCCAGCAGTCCTGGACGTAATGAGCAGTTCTTC; CDR3aa: CASSPGRNEQFF
v_gene: TRBV28; len: 13; d_gene: -; j_gene: TRBJ1-5; abundance: -; CDR3nt: TGTGCCAGCAGTCGACAGGCCACTCAGCCCCAGCATTTT; CDR3aa: CASSRQATQPQHF
v_gene: TRBV7-9; len: 15; d_gene: TRBD2; j_gene: TRBJ2-1; abundance: -; CDR3nt: TGTGCCAGCAGCTTAGGAGCGGGGGGTTTGGATGAGCAGTTCTTC; CDR3aa: CASSLGAGGLDEQFF
v_gene: TRBV19; len: 19; d_gene: TRBD1; j_gene: TRBJ1-6; abundance: -; CDR3nt: TGTGCCAGTAGTATGAGACAGGGCTATACTCCAGGGTATAATTCACCCCTCCACTTT; CDR3aa: CASSMRQGYTPGYNSPLHF
v_gene: TRBV5-4; len: 12; d_gene: TRBD1; j_gene: TRBJ2-1; abundance: -; CDR3nt: TGTGCCAGCAGCTATAATACAGGGGAAAAGTTCTTC; CDR3aa: CASSYNTGEKFF
v_gene: TRBV29-1; len: 17; d_gene: TRBD1; j_gene: TRBJ1-5; abundance: -; CDR3nt: TGCAGCGTCTCTTCCGGGACAGGGGACTATAGCAATCAGCCCCAGCATTTT; CDR3aa: CSVSSGTGDYSNQPQHF
v_gene: TRBV19; len: 14; d_gene: TRBD1; j_gene: TRBJ1-5; abundance: once; CDR3nt: TGTGCCAGTAGTAGGGACAGGGTTCATCAGCCCCAGCATTTT; CDR3aa: CASSRDRVHQPQHF
v_gene: TRBV6-5; len: 13; d_gene: -; j_gene: TRBJ1-5; abundance: -; CDR3nt: TGTGCCAGCACCCGGGACGGCAATCAGCCCCAGCATTTT; CDR3aa: CASTRDGNQPQHF
v_gene: TRBV9; len: 15; d_gene: TRBD2; j_gene: TRBJ2-5; abundance: -; CDR3nt: TGTGCCAGCACCCCCGGCGGGGGGGCTCTGGAGACCCAGTACTTC; CDR3aa: CASTPGGGALETQYF
v_gene: TRBV7-6; len: 11; d_gene: -; j_gene: TRBJ1-2; abundance: -; CDR3nt: TGTGCCAGCAGCTCCAGATCTGGCTACACCTTC; CDR3aa: CASSSRSGYTF
v_gene: TRBV3-1/TRBV3-2; len: 15; d_gene: -; j_gene: TRBJ1-5; abundance: -; CDR3nt: TGTGCCAGCAGCCCAGCACACTTAGGCAATCAGCCCCAGCATTTT; CDR3aa: CASSPAHLGNQPQHF
v_gene: TRBV18; len: 16; d_gene: -; j_gene: TRBJ1-3; abundance: -; CDR3nt: TGTGCCAGCTCACCACAAACAGGGTTCTCTGGAAACACCATATATTTT; CDR3aa: CASSPQTGFSGNTIYF
v_gene: TRBV14; len: 16; d_gene: -; j_gene: TRBJ2-7; abundance: once; CDR3nt: TGTGCCAGCAGCCAAGCTCACAGGGACCAATTCTACGAGCAGTACTTC; CDR3aa: CASSQAHRDQFYEQYF
v_gene: TRBV7-9; len: 14; d_gene: TRBD1; j_gene: TRBJ1-2; abundance: -; CDR3nt: TGTGCCAGCAGAGAAACAGGGGCTCGGGCAGGCTACACCTTC; CDR3aa: CASRETGARAGYTF
v_gene: TRBV25-1; len: 14; d_gene: -; j_gene: TRBJ1-6; abundance: -; CDR3nt: TGTGCCAGCAGTGAAGCCCAGGATAATTCACCCCTCCACTTT; CDR3aa: CASSEAQDNSPLHF
v_gene: TRBV6-5; len: 13; d_gene: -; j_gene: TRBJ2-2; abundance: -; CDR3nt: TGTGCCAGCAGTTCCCCGGGGACCGGGGAGCTGTTTTTT; CDR3aa: CASSSPGTGELFF
v_gene: TRBV4-3; len: 17; d_gene: -; j_gene: TRBJ1-3; abundance: -; CDR3nt: TGCGCCAGCAGCCAAGATCCGTCGGGGGGTGCCCGAAACACCATATATTTT; CDR3aa: CASSQDPSGGARNTIYF
v_gene: TRBV15; len: 15; d_gene: -; j_gene: TRBJ2-1; abundance: -; CDR3nt: TGTGCCACCAGCAGAGGGAGGGGCCGAAACAATGAGCAGTTCTTC; CDR3aa: CATSRGRGRNNEQFF
v_gene: TRBV11-2; len: 11; d_gene: -; j_gene: TRBJ2-3; abundance: -; CDR3nt: TGTGCCAGCAGCCCACTAGATACGCAGTATTTT; CDR3aa: CASSPLDTQYF
v_gene: TRBV9; len: 15; d_gene: TRBD2; j_gene: TRBJ2-7; abundance: -; CDR3nt: TGTGCCAGCAGCCCCAGCGGGGGCCTCTCCTACGAGCAGTACTTC; CDR3aa: CASSPSGGLSYEQYF
v_gene: TRBV29-1; len: 13; d_gene: -; j_gene: TRBJ2-7; abundance: once; CDR3nt: TGCAGCGTTGGAGGAAACAGGGCCTACGAGCAGTACTTC; CDR3aa: CSVGGNRAYEQYF
v_gene: TRBV4-2; len: 14; d_gene: -; j_gene: TRBJ2-7; abundance: -; CDR3nt: TGTGCCAGCAGCCAAGGAGGGGCTACCTACGAGCAGTACTTC; CDR3aa: CASSQGGATYEQYF
v_gene: TRBV7-9; len: 15; d_gene: TRBD1; j_gene: TRBJ1-2; abundance: few; CDR3nt: TGTGCCAGCAGCTTAGCCGGGACAGCAAACTATGGCTACACCTTC; CDR3aa: CASSLAGTANYGYTF
v_gene: TRBV28; len: 15; d_gene: TRBD1; j_gene: TRBJ1-5; abundance: -; CDR3nt: TGTGCCAGCAGCCTCCGGACAGGGGGCAATCAGCCCCAGCATTTT; CDR3aa: CASSLRTGGNQPQHF
v_gene: TRBV7-9; len: 9; d_gene: -; j_gene: TRBJ2-5; abundance: few; CDR3nt: TGTGCCAGCGGAGAGACCCAGTACTTC; CDR3aa: CASGETQYF
v_gene: TRBV24-1; len: 13; d_gene: -; j_gene: TRBJ2-3; abundance: -; CDR3nt: TGTGCCACCAGTGATTTGGGGGCCGGTACGCAGTATTTT; CDR3aa: CATSDLGAGTQYF
v_gene: TRBV7-9; len: 14; d_gene: TRBD1; j_gene: TRBJ1-1; abundance: once; CDR3nt: TGTGCCAGCAGCTTGGGACAGGGGACGAATGAAGCTTTCTTT; CDR3aa: CASSLGQGTNEAFF
v_gene: TRBV5-6; len: 14; d_gene: -; j_gene: TRBJ1-5; abundance: -; CDR3nt: TGTGCCAGCAGCTTGGCGGGACCGGGTCAGCCCCAGCATTTT; CDR3aa: CASSLAGPGQPQHF